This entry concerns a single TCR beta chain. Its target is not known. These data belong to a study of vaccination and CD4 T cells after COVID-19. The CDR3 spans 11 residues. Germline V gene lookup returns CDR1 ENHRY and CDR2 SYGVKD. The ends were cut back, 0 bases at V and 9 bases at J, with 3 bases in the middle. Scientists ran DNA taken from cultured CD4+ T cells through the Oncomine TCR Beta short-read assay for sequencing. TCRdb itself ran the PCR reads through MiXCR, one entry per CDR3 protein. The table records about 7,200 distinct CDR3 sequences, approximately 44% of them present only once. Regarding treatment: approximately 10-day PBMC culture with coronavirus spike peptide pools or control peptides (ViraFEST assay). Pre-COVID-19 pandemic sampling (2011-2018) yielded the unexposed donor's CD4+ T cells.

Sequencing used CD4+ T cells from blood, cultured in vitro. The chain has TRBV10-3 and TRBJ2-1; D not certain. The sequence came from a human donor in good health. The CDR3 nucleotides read TGTGCCATCAGTGAGTCTTTTGAGCAGTTCTTC. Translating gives CAISESFEQFF.